A selection of T cell receptor beta chains follows, all from one sample in a study of control samples from healthy donors and cancer patients. This table comes from immunoSEQ multiplex PCR, and its TCRdb copy is limited to in-frame clones, with some not included. The table shows approximately 220,000 clones, with 90% to 95% occurring only once. Material: blood. Source of these receptors: a man between 50 and 59 years old in good health. Both conserved end residues are part of each CDR3. The order of the fields is V gene, J gene, D gene, clone size, CDR3 protein, CDR3 DNA. D genes are given only for firm matches. The size field is filled for only some rows; it gives once, few, many or a size class.

v_call: TRBV7-2; j_call: TRBJ2-1; d_call: -; clone_size: -; cdr3_aa: CASRLSSGGNYNEQFF; cdr3_nt: TGTGCCAGCAGACTTAGTAGTGGCGGTAACTACAATGAGCAGTTCTTC
v_call: TRBV3-1/TRBV3-2; j_call: TRBJ1-5; d_call: -; clone_size: -; cdr3_aa: CASSQGHSFQPQHF; cdr3_nt: TGTGCCAGCAGCCAAGGACATTCATTTCAGCCCCAGCATTTT
v_call: TRBV6-5; j_call: TRBJ1-2; d_call: TRBD1; clone_size: -; cdr3_aa: CASSADRDGGYTF; cdr3_nt: TGTGCCAGCAGCGCGGACAGGGATGGTGGCTACACCTTC
v_call: TRBV9; j_call: TRBJ2-7; d_call: -; clone_size: -; cdr3_aa: CASSSPRHEQYF; cdr3_nt: TGTGCCAGCAGCTCCCCCCGGCACGAGCAGTACTTC
v_call: TRBV29-1; j_call: TRBJ2-5; d_call: TRBD1; clone_size: -; cdr3_aa: CSVPGQAILQETQYF; cdr3_nt: TGCAGCGTCCCGGGACAGGCAATACTCCAAGAGACCCAGTACTTC
v_call: TRBV11-2; j_call: TRBJ2-7; d_call: TRBD1; clone_size: once; cdr3_aa: CASSFTGTGAYEQYF; cdr3_nt: TGTGCCAGCAGCTTTACCGGGACAGGGGCCTACGAGCAGTACTTC
v_call: TRBV6-5; j_call: TRBJ1-2; d_call: -; clone_size: -; cdr3_aa: CASSYQADYGYTF; cdr3_nt: TGTGCCAGCAGTTACCAGGCGGACTATGGCTACACCTTC
v_call: TRBV7-9; j_call: TRBJ1-2; d_call: TRBD1; clone_size: -; cdr3_aa: CASSFLGQGDGYTF; cdr3_nt: TGTGCCAGCAGCTTTTTAGGACAGGGAGATGGCTACACCTTC
v_call: TRBV5-1; j_call: TRBJ1-2; d_call: TRBD1; clone_size: -; cdr3_aa: CASSYRDRERGYTF; cdr3_nt: TGCGCCAGCAGCTACCGGGACAGGGAGCGTGGCTACACCTTC
v_call: TRBV25-1; j_call: TRBJ1-4; d_call: -; clone_size: -; cdr3_aa: CASSEMRDSPANEKLFF; cdr3_nt: TGTGCCAGCAGTGAAATGCGGGACTCCCCCGCTAATGAAAAACTGTTTTTT
v_call: TRBV3-1/TRBV3-2; j_call: TRBJ1-5; d_call: -; clone_size: -; cdr3_aa: CASSQDLSNQPQHF; cdr3_nt: TGTGCCAGCAGCCAAGATCTTTCCAATCAGCCCCAGCATTTT